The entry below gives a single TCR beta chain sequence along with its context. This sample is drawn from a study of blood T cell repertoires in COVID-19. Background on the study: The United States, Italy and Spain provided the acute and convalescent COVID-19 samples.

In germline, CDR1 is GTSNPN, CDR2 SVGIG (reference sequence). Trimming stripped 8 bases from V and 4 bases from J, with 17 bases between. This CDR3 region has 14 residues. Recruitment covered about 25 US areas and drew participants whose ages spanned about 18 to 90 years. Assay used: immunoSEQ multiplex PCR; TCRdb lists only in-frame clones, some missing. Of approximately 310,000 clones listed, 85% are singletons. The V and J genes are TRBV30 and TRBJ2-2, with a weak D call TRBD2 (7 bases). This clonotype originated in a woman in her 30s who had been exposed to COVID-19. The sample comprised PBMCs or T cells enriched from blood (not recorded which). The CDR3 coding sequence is TGTGCCCGGAACGGGGGGCCTACCACCGGGGAGCTGTTTTTT. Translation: CARNGGPTTGELFF.